This T cell receptor (beta chain) was sequenced in a study of cytomegalovirus exposure and HLA in healthy donors. Points from the study as a whole: The number of N-insertions in an Asian-associated ancestry cluster was reportedly below the roughly 670-donor mean in a later analysis. Cytomegalovirus association was assigned to about 150 TCR beta chains.

Of note for this clone: As yet, its antigen is unknown.

PCR was performed using 60 Vbeta and 13 Jbeta primers. Assay: immunoSEQ multiplex PCR; the TCRdb copy retains only in-frame clones and omits some. The table has around 130,000 clones, around three quarters seen once. The CDR3 consists of 16 residues. CDR1 and CDR2 (germline): MNHEY, SVGAGI. J gave up 5 bases and V 1 base, and 8 bases lay outside the gene matches. The rearrangement uses TRBV6-5 and TRBJ2-1; TRBD2 aligns across 7 bases. The receptor comes from a man aged 25-45 years in good health and CMV-seronegative. Source material: PBMCs. The chain's CDR3 is CASSYWQAGPNNEQFF. For the CDR3, the DNA is TGTGCCAGCAGTTACTGGCAAGCGGGGCCAAACAATGAGCAGTTCTTC.